This is a list of T cell receptor beta chains from one sample in a study of chemoradiotherapy in HPV16-positive cancers. TCRdb keeps only in-frame clones here, not all; method: immunoSEQ multiplex PCR. The table lists approximately 30,000 clones, 93% of them singletons, with approximately 19% in the top ten. The material was blood, obtained from a patient who underwent chemoradiotherapy. These receptors all come from a human donor with HPV-associated anogenital cancer. Both conserved end residues are part of each CDR3. D genes are given only for firm matches. The size of a clone is reported for some rows only, either as once, few or many, or as a class for expanded clones.

>TRBV6-1|-|TRBJ1-2|-
TGTGCCAGCAGTGCCGCGGCGACCACTAACTATGGCTACACCTTC
CASSAAATTNYGYTF
>TRBV18|TRBD1|TRBJ1-1|-
TGTGCCAGCTCACCCGTGACAGGGGGAGGGACTGAAGCTTTCTTT
CASSPVTGGGTEAFF
>TRBV5-1|TRBD1|TRBJ2-1|-
TGCGCCAGCAGCAACCCCGGGACAGGGAGAAATGAGCAGTTCTTC
CASSNPGTGRNEQFF
>TRBV7-2|-|TRBJ1-1|-
TGTGCCAGCAGCGCTAGACAGGACATGAACACTGAAGCTTTCTTT
CASSARQDMNTEAFF
>TRBV6-5|-|TRBJ1-4|-
TGTGCCAGCAGTTACGGAACAACTAATGAAAAACTGTTTTTT
CASSYGTTNEKLFF
>TRBV5-4|-|TRBJ2-2|-
TGTGCCAGCAGCTTGGAAGCGGGTGGGGAGCTGTTTTTT
CASSLEAGGELFF
>TRBV7-9|-|TRBJ2-1|-
TGTGCCAGCAGCTTAGGGGGGACGCAAACCCAGTTCTTC
CASSLGGTQTQFF
>TRBV6-4|-|TRBJ2-6|-
TGTGCCAGCAGTTCCTGGGACACACGACAAAGTCGGGACAACGTCCTGACTTTC
CASSSWDTRQSRDNVLTF
>TRBV9|-|TRBJ1-1|-
TGTGCCAGCAGCGCCTCCTGGACACCACGGGGTGAAGCTTTCTTT
CASSASWTPRGEAFF
>TRBV7-2|-|TRBJ2-7|-
TGTGCCAGCAGCTTAGAGGCCAGAATCTACTACGAGCAGTACTTC
CASSLEARIYYEQYF
>TRBV19|TRBD1|TRBJ2-3|-
TGTGCCAGTAGTTCGACCTGGGCAGGGGGCGAAAATACGCAGTATTTT
CASSSTWAGGENTQYF
>TRBV21-1|-|TRBJ1-6|-
TGTGCCAGCGGGTTGGGACAGCCCTATAATTCACCCCTCCACTTT
CASGLGQPYNSPLHF
>TRBV7-8|-|TRBJ2-7|-
TGTGCCAGCAGCCCCGGGAGATCCTCCTACGAGCAGTACTTC
CASSPGRSSYEQYF
>TRBV4-1|-|TRBJ2-3|-
TGCGCCAGCAGCCAAGATTTTGGGAGCACAGATACGCAGTATTTT
CASSQDFGSTDTQYF
>TRBV4-2|-|TRBJ2-2|-
TGTGCCAGCAGCCAAGATCGGGGGGGACAGACCACCGGGGAGCTGTTTTTT
CASSQDRGGQTTGELFF
>TRBV18|-|TRBJ1-6|-
TGTGCCAGCTCACCGGTACCGAATAATTCACCCCTCCACTTT
CASSPVPNNSPLHF
>TRBV6-1|TRBD1|TRBJ1-1|-
TGTGCCAGCAGCGCCCTAACCGGGACAGGGCTTCGCGCTTTCTTT
CASSALTGTGLRAFF
>TRBV19|-|TRBJ2-7|-
TGTGCCAGTAGTATAGGTCCCGCCGACGAGCAGTACTTC
CASSIGPADEQYF
>TRBV4-2|TRBD2|TRBJ2-1|-
TGTGCCAGCAGCCGTCGGACTAGCAAGGGCAATGAGCAGTTCTTC
CASSRRTSKGNEQFF
>TRBV15|TRBD2|TRBJ2-1|once
TGTGCCACCAGCACCGAAAAGGGACTAGCGGGCGTTTACAATGAGCAGTTCTTC
CATSTEKGLAGVYNEQFF